This T cell receptor (beta chain) was observed in a study of immune characterization of retroperitoneal liposarcoma. TCRdb analysed the PCR reads with MiXCR anew, one entry per CDR3 protein. Of some 9,600 distinct CDR3 sequences listed, about 39% are singletons. CDR1 and CDR2 from the germline V gene are MNHNS and SASEGT. The CDR3 has 15 amino acids. V lost 4 bases and J 5 bases, leaving 14 bases between the germline ends. Sequencing was performed on tumor tissue. The receptor comes from a female donor with retroperitoneal liposarcoma. The chain couples TRBV6-1 to TRBJ2-2; D gene unclear. This CDR3 reads CASSARAESTGELFF. CDR3 DNA sequence: TGTGCCAGCAGTGCCCGCGCGGAGAGTACCGGGGAGCTGTTTTTT.